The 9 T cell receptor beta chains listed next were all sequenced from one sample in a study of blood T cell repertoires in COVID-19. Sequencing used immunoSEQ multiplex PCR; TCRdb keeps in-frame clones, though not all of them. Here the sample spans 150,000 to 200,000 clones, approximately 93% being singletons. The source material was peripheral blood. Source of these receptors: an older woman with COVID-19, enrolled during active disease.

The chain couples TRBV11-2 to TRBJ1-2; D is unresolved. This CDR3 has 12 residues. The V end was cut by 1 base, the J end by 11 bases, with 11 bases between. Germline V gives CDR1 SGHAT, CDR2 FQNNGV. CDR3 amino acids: CASSLGAGNYTF. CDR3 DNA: TGTGCCAGCAGCTTAGGAGCCGGGAATTACACCTTC.

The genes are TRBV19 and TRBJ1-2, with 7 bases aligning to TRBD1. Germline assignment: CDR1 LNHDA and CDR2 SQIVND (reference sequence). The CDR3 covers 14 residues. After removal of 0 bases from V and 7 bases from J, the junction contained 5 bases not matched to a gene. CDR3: CASSIDRGNGGYTF. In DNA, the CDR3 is TGTGCCAGTAGTATAGACAGGGGGAATGGTGGCTACACCTTC.

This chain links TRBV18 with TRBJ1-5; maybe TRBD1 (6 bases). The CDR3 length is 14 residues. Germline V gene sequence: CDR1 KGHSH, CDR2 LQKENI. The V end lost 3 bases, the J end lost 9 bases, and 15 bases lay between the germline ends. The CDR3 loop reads CASSPDRSMGPQHF. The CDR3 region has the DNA TGTGCCAGCTCACCCGACAGGAGCATGGGGCCCCAGCATTTT. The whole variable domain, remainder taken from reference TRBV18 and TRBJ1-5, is NAGVMQNPRHLVRRRGQEARLRCSPMKGHSHVYWYRQLPEEGLKFMVYLQKENIIDESGMPKERFSAEFPKEGPSILRIQQVVRGDSAAYFCASSPDRSMGPQHFGDGTRLSIL.

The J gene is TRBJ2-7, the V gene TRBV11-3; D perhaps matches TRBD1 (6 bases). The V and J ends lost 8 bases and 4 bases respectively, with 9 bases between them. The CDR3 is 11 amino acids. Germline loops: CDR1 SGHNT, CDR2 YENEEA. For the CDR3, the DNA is TGTGCCAGCCCACAGGGATACGAGCAGTACTTC. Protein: CASPQGYEQYF.

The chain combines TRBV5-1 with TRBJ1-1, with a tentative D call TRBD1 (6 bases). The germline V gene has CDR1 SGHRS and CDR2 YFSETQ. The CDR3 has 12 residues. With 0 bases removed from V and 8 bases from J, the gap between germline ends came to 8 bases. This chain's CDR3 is CASSLGTEEAFF. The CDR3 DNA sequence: TGCGCCAGCAGCTTGGGGACAGAAGAAGCTTTCTTT.

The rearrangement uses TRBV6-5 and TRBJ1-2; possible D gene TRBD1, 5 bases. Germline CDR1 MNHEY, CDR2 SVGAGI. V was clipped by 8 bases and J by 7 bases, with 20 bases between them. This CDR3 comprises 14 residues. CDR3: CASGSSGGFSGYTF. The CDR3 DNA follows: TGTGCCAGCGGTTCATCTGGGGGGTTTTCTGGCTACACCTTC.

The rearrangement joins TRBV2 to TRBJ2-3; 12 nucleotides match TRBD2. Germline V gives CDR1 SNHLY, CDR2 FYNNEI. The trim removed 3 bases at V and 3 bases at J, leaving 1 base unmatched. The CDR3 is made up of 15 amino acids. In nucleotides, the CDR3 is TGTGCCAGCAGTGACCTAGCGGGGGGGACAGATACGCAGTATTTT. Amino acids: CASSDLAGGTDTQYF.

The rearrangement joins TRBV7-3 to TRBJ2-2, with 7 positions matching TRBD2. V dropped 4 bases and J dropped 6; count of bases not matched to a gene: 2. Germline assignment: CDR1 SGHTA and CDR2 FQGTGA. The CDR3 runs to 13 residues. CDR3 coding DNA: TGTGCCAGCAGCTCCCGGGAGGCCGGGGAGCTGTTTTTT. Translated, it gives CASSSREAGELFF.

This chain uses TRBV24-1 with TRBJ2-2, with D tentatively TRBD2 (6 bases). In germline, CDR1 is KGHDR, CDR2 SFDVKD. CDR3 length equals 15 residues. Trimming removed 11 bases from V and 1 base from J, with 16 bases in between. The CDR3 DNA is TGTGCCATCAACCCCGGGAGCCTGAACACCGGGGAGCTGTTTTTT. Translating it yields CAINPGSLNTGELFF.